This T cell receptor beta chain was identified during a study of post-analysis software for immune sequencing data. On the study more broadly: The study covered relapsing-remitting, secondary progressive and progressive-relapsing courses of multiple sclerosis. Notes on the study in general: Compared against controls, patients with multiple sclerosis displayed significantly lower normalized Chao1 diversity. Among four or five TRBV segments more frequent in patients than controls were TRBV5-6, TRBV5-1 and TRBV20-1. Samples prepared in the same batch strongly co-clustered by F measure.

This CDR3 contains 13 residues. The J segment lost 5 bases and the V segment lost 1 base, leaving 2 bases of the junction unmatched. Germline CDR1 and CDR2: SGHTA and FQGTGA. This clonotype has only a few counts. Its antigen remains unidentified. Unique molecular identifiers had been added to the TCR beta cDNA libraries. T cells numbering about 0.85 to 11 million gave rise to some 520,000 cDNA molecules. TCRdb itself ran the PCR reads through MiXCR, one entry per CDR3 protein. The sample contains approximately 730,000 distinct CDR3 sequences, more than 45% of which appear only once. The chain uses TRBV7-3 and TRBJ2-7; 7 positions match TRBD1. The sample taken for sequencing was blood. The TCR was taken from a girl aged 5-17 years with multiple sclerosis. As DNA, the CDR3 is TGTGCCAGCAGCTTAATCGGGACAGACGAGCAGTACTTC. It encodes CASSLIGTDEQYF.